This TCR beta chain was identified during a study of T cells in Graves' hyperthyroidism and ophthalmopathy. Trimming left V 6 bases short and J 4 bases short, with 12 bases between. The CDR3 consists of 13 residues. Germline values: CDR1 MGHDK, CDR2 SYGVNS. Amplified regions were TCR beta CDR3 sequences from RNA transcripts. Researchers ran a first-round RT-PCR on the TCR CDR3 using the HTBI primer set. One entry per CDR3 protein results from TCRdb running MiXCR on the multiplex PCR reads. The data hold a few hundred thousand distinct CDR3 sequences, with 46% observed a single time. The TCR originated in a woman under 30 with Graves' hyperthyroidism. Sequenced sample: peripheral blood or thyroid tissue (not recorded which). The V call is TRBV25-1, the J call TRBJ1-2; weak D call: TRBD1 (6 bases). The DNA for the CDR3 is TGTGCCAGCAGCGACCGGGACACCTATGGCTACACCTTC. Translating gives CASSDRDTYGYTF.